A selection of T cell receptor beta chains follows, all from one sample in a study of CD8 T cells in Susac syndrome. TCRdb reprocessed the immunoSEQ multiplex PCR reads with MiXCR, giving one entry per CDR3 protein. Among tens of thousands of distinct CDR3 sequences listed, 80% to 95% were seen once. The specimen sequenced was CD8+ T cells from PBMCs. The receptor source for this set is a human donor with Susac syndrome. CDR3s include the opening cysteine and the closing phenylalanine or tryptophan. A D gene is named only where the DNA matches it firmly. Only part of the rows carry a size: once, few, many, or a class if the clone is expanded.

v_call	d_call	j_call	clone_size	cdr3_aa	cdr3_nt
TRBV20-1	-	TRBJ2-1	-	CSARVEPGVPYNEQFF	TGCAGTGCTAGAGTGGAACCGGGAGTCCCCTACAATGAGCAGTTCTTC
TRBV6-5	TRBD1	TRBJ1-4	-	CASSYTRPGGNEKLFF	TGTGCCAGCAGTTACACGCGGCCAGGGGGAAATGAAAAACTGTTTTTT
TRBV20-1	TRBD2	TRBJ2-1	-	CSARARLAGSYNEQFF	TGCAGTGCTCGCGCTCGACTAGCGGGATCATACAATGAGCAGTTCTTC
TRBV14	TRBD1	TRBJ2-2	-	CASSQELLIGTGDTGELFF	TGTGCCAGCAGCCAAGAATTATTGATCGGGACAGGGGACACCGGGGAGCTGTTTTTT
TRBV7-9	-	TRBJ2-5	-	CASSLSPKETQYF	TGTGCCAGCAGCTTATCCCCCAAAGAGACCCAGTACTTC
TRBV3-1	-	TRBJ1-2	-	CASSPAPSKGYTF	TGTGCCAGCAGCCCCGCCCCTTCCAAAGGCTACACCTTC
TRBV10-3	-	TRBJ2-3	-	CAISEGQPIDTDTQYF	TGTGCCATCAGTGAGGGACAGCCGATAGACACAGATACGCAGTATTTT
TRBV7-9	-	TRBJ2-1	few	CASRGTRGPKNNEQFF	TGTGCCAGCAGGGGGACTCGGGGGCCCAAAAACAATGAGCAGTTCTTC
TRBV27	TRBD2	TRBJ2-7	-	CASAPATSGVLYEQYF	TGTGCCAGCGCCCCAGCGACTAGCGGGGTTCTATACGAGCAGTACTTC
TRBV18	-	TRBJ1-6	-	CASSPGSYNSPLHF	TGTGCCAGCTCACCGGGCTCCTATAATTCACCCCTCCACTTT
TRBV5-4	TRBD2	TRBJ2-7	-	CASSPRGGGGHEQYF	TGTGCCAGCAGCCCAAGGGGCGGGGGAGGCCACGAGCAGTACTTC
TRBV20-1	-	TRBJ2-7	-	CSATLGLNEQYF	TGCAGTGCTACCCTTGGGCTTAACGAGCAGTACTTC
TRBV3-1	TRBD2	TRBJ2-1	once	CASSPMVAGGEQFF	TGTGCCAGCAGCCCAATGGTAGCGGGAGGCGAGCAGTTCTTC
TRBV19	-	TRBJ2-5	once	CASSMQAGGETQYF	TGTGCCAGTAGTATGCAGGCAGGAGGAGAGACCCAGTACTTC
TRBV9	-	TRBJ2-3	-	CASSVAPGIGTDTQYF	TGTGCCAGCAGCGTAGCCCCAGGTATTGGCACAGATACGCAGTATTTT
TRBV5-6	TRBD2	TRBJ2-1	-	CASSLRIQRERIYNEQFF	TGTGCCAGCAGCTTGCGGATCCAGCGGGAGCGGATCTACAATGAGCAGTTCTTC
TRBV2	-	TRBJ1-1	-	CASSDMKGVTEAFF	TGTGCCAGCAGTGATATGAAAGGGGTCACTGAAGCTTTCTTT
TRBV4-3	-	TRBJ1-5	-	CASSQAPGRRSGNQPQHF	TGCGCCAGCAGCCAAGCTCCGGGGAGGCGGTCGGGCAATCAGCCCCAGCATTTT
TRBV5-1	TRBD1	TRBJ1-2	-	CASSWDSGNYGYTF	TGCGCCAGCAGCTGGGACAGCGGGAACTATGGCTACACCTTC
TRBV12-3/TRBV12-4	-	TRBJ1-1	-	CASTVGTEAFF	TGTGCCAGCACCGTGGGCACTGAAGCTTTCTTT
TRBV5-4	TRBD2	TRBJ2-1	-	CASSFLAGDADEQFF	TGTGCCAGCAGCTTCCTAGCGGGAGATGCCGATGAGCAGTTCTTC
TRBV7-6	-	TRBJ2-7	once	CASSFGEDAYEQYF	TGTGCCAGCAGCTTCGGCGAGGACGCCTACGAGCAGTACTTC
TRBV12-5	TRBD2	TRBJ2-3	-	CASGLLGTSGSTDTQYF	TGTGCTAGTGGTTTGCTAGGGACTAGCGGCTCCACAGATACGCAGTATTTT
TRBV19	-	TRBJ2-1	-	CASKEAFGHEQFF	TGTGCCAGTAAAGAAGCGTTCGGGCATGAGCAGTTCTTC
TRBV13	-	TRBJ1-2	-	CASSSRRGALGYTF	TGTGCCAGCAGCTCCCGGCGGGGGGCCTTGGGCTACACCTTC
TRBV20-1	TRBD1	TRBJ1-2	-	CSARDGGKGTGSANYGYTF	TGCAGTGCTAGAGATGGGGGAAAAGGGACAGGGTCAGCTAACTATGGCTACACCTTC
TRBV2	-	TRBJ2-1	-	CASSSDARDEQFF	TGTGCCAGCAGTTCCGACGCAAGGGATGAGCAGTTCTTC
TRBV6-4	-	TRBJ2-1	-	CASSDSYSSNEQFF	TGTGCCAGCAGTGACTCGTATTCTTCCAATGAGCAGTTCTTC
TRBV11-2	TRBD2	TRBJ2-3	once	CASSPRTSGDFVQYF	TGTGCCAGCAGCCCCCGGACTAGCGGGGATTTTGTGCAGTATTTT
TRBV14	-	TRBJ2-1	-	CASSQVDGNEQFF	TGTGCCAGCAGCCAAGTGGACGGCAATGAGCAGTTCTTC
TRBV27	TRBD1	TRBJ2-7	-	CASSPGTERHEQYF	TGTGCCAGCAGCCCCGGGACAGAGCGCCACGAGCAGTACTTC
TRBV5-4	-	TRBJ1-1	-	CASSPSRGITEAFF	TGTGCCAGCAGCCCGTCGAGGGGGATCACTGAAGCTTTCTTT
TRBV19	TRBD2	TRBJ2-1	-	CASSRTSGSSEQFF	TGTGCCAGTAGTAGGACTAGCGGGAGTAGTGAGCAGTTCTTC
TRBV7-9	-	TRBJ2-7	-	CASSLQGFEQYF	TGTGCCAGCAGCTTACAGGGGTTCGAGCAGTACTTC
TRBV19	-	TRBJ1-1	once	CASSWVMNTEAFF	TGTGCCAGTAGTTGGGTTATGAACACTGAAGCTTTCTTT
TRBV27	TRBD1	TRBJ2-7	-	CASGTGTYEQYF	TGTGCCAGCGGGACAGGGACCTACGAGCAGTACTTC
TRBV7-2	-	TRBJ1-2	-	CASSFPASDYGYTF	TGTGCCAGCAGCTTCCCGGCTTCGGACTATGGCTACACCTTC
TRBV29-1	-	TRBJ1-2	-	CSVVFPGRDYGYTF	TGCAGCGTTGTCTTTCCCGGGAGGGACTATGGCTACACCTTC
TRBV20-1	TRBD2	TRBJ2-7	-	CSARPLGTSGGSYEQYF	TGCAGTGCTAGACCCCTGGGGACTAGCGGGGGATCCTACGAGCAGTACTTC
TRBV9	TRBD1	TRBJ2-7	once	CASSAGTGGFDEQYF	TGTGCCAGCAGCGCCGGGACAGGGGGCTTCGACGAGCAGTACTTC
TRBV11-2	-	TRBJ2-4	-	CASSLLKDLAKNIQYF	TGTGCCAGCAGCTTACTGAAGGACCTAGCCAAAAACATTCAGTACTTC
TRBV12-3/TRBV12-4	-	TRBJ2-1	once	CASSSPPNEQFF	TGTGCCAGCAGTTCCCCCCCCAATGAGCAGTTCTTC
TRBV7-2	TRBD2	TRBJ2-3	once	CASSFTIAGSTDTQYF	TGTGCCAGCAGCTTCACCATAGCGGGAAGCACAGATACGCAGTATTTT
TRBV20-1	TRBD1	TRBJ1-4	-	CSARVGQGFEKLFF	TGCAGTGCTAGAGTGGGACAGGGTTTCGAAAAACTGTTTTTT
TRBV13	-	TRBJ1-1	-	CASSLKTAASEAFF	TGTGCCAGCAGCTTAAAGACGGCCGCTTCTGAAGCTTTCTTT
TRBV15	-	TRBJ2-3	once	CATSRVGESADTQYF	TGTGCCACCAGCAGAGTTGGGGAAAGTGCAGATACGCAGTATTTT
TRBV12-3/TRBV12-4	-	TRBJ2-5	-	CASTDSGGLETQYF	TGTGCCAGCACTGACTCAGGGGGGCTCGAGACCCAGTACTTC
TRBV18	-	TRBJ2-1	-	CASSPAGREYNEQFF	TGTGCCAGCTCACCGGCCGGAAGAGAATACAATGAGCAGTTCTTC
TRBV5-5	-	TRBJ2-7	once	CASSLEWTNYEQYF	TGTGCCAGCAGCTTGGAGTGGACAAACTACGAGCAGTACTTC